This record concerns one TCR beta chain sequence. These data come from a study of blood T cell repertoires in COVID-19. For the study at large: The study drew acute and convalescent COVID-19 samples from the United States, Italy and Spain. Sample material is recorded as cDNA or gDNA derived from T cells, B-cell-depleted T cells, or PBMCs.

V was pared by 3 bases and J by 0 bases, with 0 bases of the junction left unmatched. Germline values: CDR1 LNHDA, CDR2 SQIVND (reference sequence). The CDR3 is 15 amino acids. In the original processing: Reference gene primer amplification gave nucleated cell count estimates. Some clones are missing from TCRdb's copy, which holds only in-frame ones; the method was immunoSEQ multiplex PCR. The DNA gave D and trimming, while V, J and clone size come from that table. The sample shows roughly 90,000 clones, about 80% of them seen only once. The source of this sequence is a woman aged 70-85 years with acute or convalescent COVID-19. Material: peripheral blood. This chain links TRBV19 with TRBJ2-1, with TRBD1 matching 9 bases. The CDR3 DNA sequence: TGTGCCAGTAGTATGACAGGGGGCTCCTACAATGAGCAGTTCTTC. It yields the protein CASSMTGGSYNEQFF.